This is a list of T cell receptor beta chains from one sample in a study of technical replicates of blood from a handful of donors. Generated by immunoSEQ multiplex PCR, the TCRdb table keeps only in-frame clones and is missing some. The sample records under 100,000 clones, roughly 96% being singletons. The sequenced material came from T cells isolated from PBMCs. These receptors all come from a human donor in good health. CDR3s include the opening cysteine and the closing phenylalanine or tryptophan. The D gene is left open where the match is weak. Clone size is not always given. Where it is, it says once, few, many or a class for expanded clones.

TRBV7-2,NA,NA,TRBJ1-1,TGTGCCAGCAGCTTAGGCAGGGGTTATTTTCTGAACACTGAAGCTTTCTTT,CASSLGRGYFLNTEAFF
TRBV5-4,NA,NA,TRBJ2-3,TGTGCCAGCAGCTCCGGGACAAGCACAGATACGCAGTATTTT,CASSSGTSTDTQYF
TRBV7-6,NA,NA,TRBJ1-2,TGTGCCAGCAGTCCAAGAGCGGACAGTTTCATTGGCTACACCTTC,CASSPRADSFIGYTF
TRBV5-4,NA,NA,TRBJ2-7,TGTGCCAGCAGCTCCGGGGGGCTTTCGGAGCAGTACTTC,CASSSGGLSEQYF
TRBV28,TRBD1,NA,TRBJ1-2,TGTGCCAGCAGTAGACCTTACAGGGGAAGGGCCTATGGCTACACCTTC,CASSRPYRGRAYGYTF
TRBV7-9,NA,NA,TRBJ2-7,TGTGCCAGCAGCTTAGGGGCGGGATACGAGCAGTACTTC,CASSLGAGYEQYF
TRBV14,TRBD2,NA,TRBJ2-1,TGTGCCACCTCTAGCGGGATAAGAGGTGAGCAGTTCTTC,CATSSGIRGEQFF
TRBV11-2,TRBD1,NA,TRBJ2-4,TGTGCCAGCAGCTTTCAGGGGGTCGCCAAAAACATTCAGTACTTC,CASSFQGVAKNIQYF
TRBV19,NA,NA,TRBJ1-1,TGTGCCAGTAGTATTAGAGGGAGTTGGACTGAAGCTTTCTTT,CASSIRGSWTEAFF
TRBV19,TRBD1,NA,TRBJ1-2,TGTGCCAGTAGTATTATCCTAACCGGGACAGGGGCCCCCTATGGCTACACCTTC,CASSIILTGTGAPYGYTF
TRBV5-4,TRBD2,NA,TRBJ2-3,TGTGCCAGCAGCTTGGGACTAGCTGTAGATACGCAGTATTTT,CASSLGLAVDTQYF
TRBV7-7,NA,few,TRBJ2-2,TGTGCTAGCAGCTTAAACTCCCCAGGCACCGGGGAGCTGTTTTTT,CASSLNSPGTGELFF
TRBV5-1,NA,once,TRBJ1-2,TGCGCCAGCAGCGGGGCGGCAGCCGCTAACTATGGCTACACCTTC,CASSGAAAANYGYTF
TRBV2,NA,NA,TRBJ2-3,TGTGCCAGCAGAACAGATCTCACAGATACGCAGTATTTT,CASRTDLTDTQYF
TRBV7-2,NA,once,TRBJ2-3,TGTGCCAGCAGCTCCTTAAGCGGCCCCACAGATACGCAGTATTTT,CASSSLSGPTDTQYF
TRBV2,TRBD2,NA,TRBJ2-7,TGTGCCAGCGGGACTAGCGGGGGCTCCTACGAGCAGTACTTC,CASGTSGGSYEQYF
TRBV14,TRBD1,NA,TRBJ2-3,TGTGCCAGCAGCCGGGGGGACAGGGAGGCAGATACGCAGTATTTT,CASSRGDREADTQYF
TRBV25-1,TRBD2,NA,TRBJ2-1,TGTGCCAGCGGCGGGACTAGCGGGGTCAATGAGCAGTTCTTC,CASGGTSGVNEQFF
TRBV30,NA,NA,TRBJ2-3,TGTGCCTGGAGTGTAATCTTCGGAGATACGCAGTATTTT,CAWSVIFGDTQYF
TRBV4-1,NA,NA,TRBJ1-5,TGCGCCAGCAGCCAATCTGGTAGAGGCAGGGATGGACATCAGCCCCAGCATTTT,CASSQSGRGRDGHQPQHF
TRBV6-6,NA,NA,TRBJ2-1,TGTGCCAGCAGTCTTACAGGGAACGGCAATGAGCAGTTCTTC,CASSLTGNGNEQFF
TRBV11-3,NA,NA,TRBJ2-3,TGTGCCAGCAGCTTAGATTGGGAGAGTGCTAGCGACCTATATACGCAGTATTTT,CASSLDWESASDLYTQYF
TRBV7-6,TRBD2,NA,TRBJ2-1,TGTGCCAGCAGCTTAGCGTTTGGGTGGACTAGCGACTACAATGAGCAGTTCTTC,CASSLAFGWTSDYNEQFF
TRBV13,NA,NA,TRBJ2-1,TGTGCCAGCAGCTTAAACAGAAATGAGCAGTTCTTC,CASSLNRNEQFF
TRBV15,NA,NA,TRBJ2-7,TGTGCCACCAGCAGAGGGAGTTCCGAGCAGTACTTC,CATSRGSSEQYF
TRBV5-1,TRBD2,NA,TRBJ2-3,TGCGCCAGCAGCTCTCCCCTGGGAGGGAGGGCTTTGGATACGCAGTATTTT,CASSSPLGGRALDTQYF
TRBV5-4,TRBD1,NA,TRBJ1-2,TGTGCCAGCAGCACCGAGACAGGGGGCTATGGCTACACCTTC,CASSTETGGYGYTF
TRBV27,NA,NA,TRBJ2-7,TGTGCCAGCAGTTTCGGAGGAGAGCAGTACTTC,CASSFGGEQYF
TRBV7-2,NA,NA,TRBJ1-1,TGTGCCAGCAGCCTCGGTCCCACTGAAGCTTTCTTT,CASSLGPTEAFF
TRBV27,TRBD1,NA,TRBJ2-7,TGTGCCAGCAGTTTCAGCGTCAACCGGGACAGGGGGAGAGAGCAGTACTTC,CASSFSVNRDRGREQYF
TRBV5-1,NA,NA,TRBJ2-6,TGCGCCAGCAGCCACAGGGGGGGTACCTCTGGGGCCAACGTCCTGACTTTC,CASSHRGGTSGANVLTF
TRBV5-1,NA,NA,TRBJ1-1,TGCGCCAGCAGCAGCGGCGGGGGGACTGAAGCTTTCTTT,CASSSGGGTEAFF
TRBV18,NA,NA,TRBJ2-7,TGTGCCAGCTCACCGCCGGGATCCTACGAGCAGTACTTC,CASSPPGSYEQYF
TRBV4-2,NA,NA,TRBJ2-7,TGTGCCAGCAGCCAAGTGACAAATCCACCATACGAGCAGTACTTC,CASSQVTNPPYEQYF
TRBV9,TRBD2,NA,TRBJ2-3,TGTGCCAGCAGCGACGGGACTAGCGGGGGTTATTTATCAGATACGCAGTATTTT,CASSDGTSGGYLSDTQYF
TRBV7-2,NA,NA,TRBJ1-1,TGTGCCAGCAGCTTAGCAACTGTACCTGAAGCTTTCTTT,CASSLATVPEAFF
TRBV18,TRBD2,NA,TRBJ2-3,TGTGCCAGCTCGCGGGAGAGGGTCCTCACAGATACGCAGTATTTT,CASSRERVLTDTQYF
TRBV7-3,TRBD1,NA,TRBJ1-1,TGTGCCAGCAGCTTAAAGGGACAGGACACTGAAGCTTTCTTT,CASSLKGQDTEAFF
TRBV29-1,NA,NA,TRBJ1-1,TGCAGCGTGTGGGGGGGAGTCGAAGCTTTCTTT,CSVWGGVEAFF
TRBV28,NA,once,TRBJ1-5,TGTGCCAGCAGTTTATTTGCGGAAGTCAATCAGCCCCAGCATTTT,CASSLFAEVNQPQHF
TRBV28,TRBD1,NA,TRBJ2-3,TGTGCCAGCAGGCTCATACAGGGGTTTGGCACAGATACGCAGTATTTT,CASRLIQGFGTDTQYF
TRBV7-3,TRBD2,NA,TRBJ2-3,TGTGCCAGCAGCTTAGCGGGAGGGGTTTGGGATACGCAGTATTTT,CASSLAGGVWDTQYF
TRBV5-6,NA,NA,TRBJ1-1,TGTGCCAGCAGCTTGGGGGAGCCTCCCCCAGAAGCTTTCTTT,CASSLGEPPPEAFF
TRBV11-2,NA,NA,TRBJ1-2,TGTGCCAGCACCGGGGTTGAGTATGGCTACACCTTC,CASTGVEYGYTF
TRBV10-3,NA,NA,TRBJ2-7,TGTGCCATCGGGCAGGGGAACACGATTCCCTACGAGCAGTACTTC,CAIGQGNTIPYEQYF
TRBV4-1,NA,NA,TRBJ1-2,TGCGCCAGCAGCCACGACTGGGAGTCTCATGGCTACACCTTC,CASSHDWESHGYTF
TRBV7-3,NA,NA,TRBJ2-4,TGTGCCAGCAGCCCCACGTCCGGACAACAGTACTTC,CASSPTSGQQYF
TRBV27,TRBD1,NA,TRBJ2-7,TGTGCCAGCAGTCCCCGGACAGGGGCCTCCTACGAGCAGTACTTC,CASSPRTGASYEQYF
TRBV7-2,NA,once,TRBJ2-7,TGTGCCAGCAGCTTTGTCAACTCCTACGAGCAGTACTTC,CASSFVNSYEQYF